This TCR beta chain stems from a study of identical twins listed by TCRdb under 2016. Turning to the overall study: To test whether fetal clonotypes persist, the study used deep sequencing on TCR alpha and beta repertoires from monozygotic twins, unrelated adults of various ages, and cord blood. To rule out contamination, replicate twin experiments were performed at different times with different library preparation protocols.

Every donor in the study was a healthy Caucasian. Using Miltenyi CD45RO+ enrichment and human naive T-cell isolation kits, memory (CD45RO+) and naive T cells were isolated from PBMC. The study at large found these results: Out-of-frame TCR alpha sharing in monozygotic twins was systematically underestimated by recombination models, whereas sharing between unrelated individuals was in agreement with the recombination models. Abundant cord blood beta clonotypes carried fewer insertions; young adult naive repertoires showed a weaker similar trend, while memory repertoires showed none. Compared with coincidental sharing between unrelated individuals, out-of-frame TCR alpha sequences shared between twins had an excess of sequences with low generation probability. Zero-insertion analyses could be partly confounded by invariant T cells such as MAIT and iNKT, although diverse VJ usage argued against such confounding for most clonotypes. Because the same donors could not be followed over many years, conclusions were based on cross-sectional statistical analysis. The excess sharing between twins in beta out-of-frame sequences was weaker because fewer shared sequences reduced the signal-to-noise ratio.

This clonotype has a handful of counts. Which antigen it targets is not known. No qualities accompany the bases; no much larger clone lies one base away. CDR1 and CDR2 (SGHVS, FQNEAQ) derive from the germline V gene. There are 15 amino acids in the CDR3, from cysteine to phenylalanine inclusive. Only the CDR3 part of the read is kept: 45 bases, read in frame from the first base. The V end loses 2 bases and the J end loses 1 base, and a stretch of 10 bases separates them. The library was produced with 5' RACE. These reads were obtained on an Illumina HiSeq 2000. Template switching added a universal primer binding site, and the final cDNA carried a unique molecular identifier that allowed TCR cDNA molecules to be counted accurately. Specific primers in the conserved constant-segment region were used to synthesize first-strand cDNA for the TCR alpha and beta chains. To control for contamination, every cDNA library was double barcoded, receiving both a SMART-Mk sample barcode and Illumina barcodes. TruSeq adapter sequences and Illumina sample barcodes were added in two successive PCR steps. Sequencing of the TCR alpha and beta cDNA libraries was done on the Illumina HiSeq platform using custom primers. The paper's processing steps were these. MiGEC processed the raw reads to extract unique molecular identifiers, while MiXCR was used to determine the CDR3 positions. For each individual, recombination models were inferred using an EM algorithm with the repgenHMM and IGoR tools. Shared clonotypes were analyzed with the tcR package in R, and sharing was normalized by the product of cloneset sizes. To study raw recombination without the effects of thymic and clonal selection, out-of-frame nonproductive sequences were analyzed. TCRdb redid the processing of the public reads, applying fastp at Q25 and MiXCR, and retained in-frame beta chains. Every entry covers one CDR3 protein and lists the most common genes and DNA from its rows. It is TCRdb's table, rather than the study itself, that gives the V and J calls and clone size. Within this sample are under 300,000 distinct CDR3 sequences, with 11% to 15% of them counted one time only. The ten largest clones capture around 8.9% of the sample.

The TCR was taken from a woman in her late teens or twenties in good health. The sample was memory (CD45RO+) T cells sorted from blood. Sample cell subset or site, as interpreted from the label and publication: CD45RO+ enriched T cells. The chain is encoded by TRBV7-8 joined to TRBJ2-3; confidence is insufficient to name the D gene. The nucleotide sequence reads TGTGCCAGCAGCTTAAGGATGTCGGGCACAGATACGCAGTATTTT. It translates as CASSLRMSGTDTQYF.